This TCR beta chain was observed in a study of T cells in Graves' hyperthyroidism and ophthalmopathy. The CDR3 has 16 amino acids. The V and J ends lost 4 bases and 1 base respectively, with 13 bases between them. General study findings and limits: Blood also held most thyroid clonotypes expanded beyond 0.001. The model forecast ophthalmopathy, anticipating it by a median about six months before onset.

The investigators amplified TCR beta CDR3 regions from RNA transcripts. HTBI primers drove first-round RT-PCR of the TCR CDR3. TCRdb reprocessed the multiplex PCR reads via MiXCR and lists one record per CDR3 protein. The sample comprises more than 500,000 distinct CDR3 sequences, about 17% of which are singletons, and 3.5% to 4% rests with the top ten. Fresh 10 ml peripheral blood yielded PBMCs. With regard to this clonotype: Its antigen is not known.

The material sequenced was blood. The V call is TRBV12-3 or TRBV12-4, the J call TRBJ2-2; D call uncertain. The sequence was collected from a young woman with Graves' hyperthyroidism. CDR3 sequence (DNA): TGTGCCAGCAGTTCGGCGGTCGATGGGAACACCGGGGAGCTGTTTTTT. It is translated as CASSSAVDGNTGELFF.